These T cell receptor beta chains were read from a single sample in a study of PD-L1 blockade in urothelial cancer. Data came from immunoSEQ multiplex PCR; TCRdb stores just in-frame clones and leaves some out. Of fewer than 50,000 clones in the sample, 60% to 85% were seen once. The sequences come from PBMCs, collected around atezolizumab (anti-PD-L1) treatment. The receptors stem from a man in his 70s with urothelial cancer. Both conserved end residues are part of each CDR3. Each record gives: D gene, V gene, clone size, J gene, CDR3 protein, CDR3 DNA. D genes are given only for firm matches. Not all rows give a size; the values are once, few, many and, for expanded clones, a class.

TRBD1,TRBV5-4,-,TRBJ2-6,CASSGDRGPYSGANVLTF,TGTGCCAGCAGCGGGGACAGGGGGCCCTACTCTGGGGCCAACGTCCTGACTTTC
TRBD2,TRBV4-1,-,TRBJ2-7,CASSQLGLAAYEQYF,TGCGCCAGCAGCCAACTGGGACTAGCGGCCTACGAGCAGTACTTC
-,TRBV5-1,-,TRBJ2-1,CASTLGGRDNEQFF,TGCGCCAGCACCCTTGGGGGGAGAGACAATGAGCAGTTCTTC
TRBD2,TRBV11-2,-,TRBJ2-1,CASSSGLAGVDEQFF,TGTGCCAGCAGCTCAGGACTAGCGGGAGTGGATGAGCAGTTCTTC
-,TRBV10-3,-,TRBJ2-7,CAITRTAFNTYEQYF,TGTGCCATCACTCGGACAGCGTTTAATACCTACGAGCAGTACTTC
-,TRBV5-1,-,TRBJ2-2,CASSLWAGANTGELFF,TGCGCCAGCAGCTTGTGGGCGGGCGCGAACACCGGGGAGCTGTTTTTT
TRBD1,TRBV14,-,TRBJ2-7,CASSEGTGGYEQYF,TGTGCCAGCAGCGAAGGGACAGGGGGTTACGAGCAGTACTTC
TRBD2,TRBV9,-,TRBJ2-1,CASSVVGGNYNEQFF,TGTGCCAGCAGCGTAGTGGGGGGGAACTACAATGAGCAGTTCTTC
-,TRBV5-8,few,TRBJ2-3,CASSLSSQGSGTDTQYF,TGTGCCAGCAGCTTGTCATCCCAGGGTTCGGGCACAGATACGCAGTATTTT
-,TRBV18,-,TRBJ1-2,CASSLSGRDTYGYTF,TGTGCCAGCTCACTGAGCGGGAGGGACACATATGGCTACACCTTC
TRBD1,TRBV28,-,TRBJ2-7,CASSLSPTWGMGQGAYEQYF,TGTGCCAGCAGTTTATCACCAACTTGGGGGATGGGACAGGGAGCCTACGAGCAGTACTTC
-,TRBV27,-,TRBJ2-7,CASYSDGGYGQYF,TGTGCCAGCTATTCCGATGGGGGCTACGGGCAGTACTTC
TRBD1,TRBV5-1,-,TRBJ2-3,CASSLDSTGKADTQYF,TGCGCCAGCAGCCTGGATTCGACAGGGAAGGCAGATACGCAGTATTTT
-,TRBV19,-,TRBJ2-1,CASSSLGNEQFF,TGTGCCAGTAGTAGTCTCGGCAATGAGCAGTTCTTC
TRBD1,TRBV30,few,TRBJ2-5,CAWRYRGRETQYF,TGTGCCTGGAGATACAGGGGTAGGGAGACCCAGTACTTC
TRBD1,TRBV5-1,once,TRBJ2-1,CASSTGQGITGEQFF,TGCGCCAGCAGCACGGGACAGGGTATCACTGGTGAGCAGTTCTTC
-,TRBV5-1,few,TRBJ2-1,CASNSYNEQFF,TGCGCCAGCAATAGCTACAATGAGCAGTTCTTC
TRBD1,TRBV5-1,-,TRBJ1-2,CASSLNTGQGGYGYTF,TGCGCCAGCAGCTTGAACACTGGACAGGGGGGCTATGGCTACACCTTC
-,TRBV11-2,-,TRBJ2-7,CASTPATTGTYEQYF,TGTGCCAGCACCCCGGCAACGACAGGCACCTACGAGCAGTACTTC
-,TRBV25-1,-,TRBJ2-5,CASSEYWGREETQYF,TGTGCCAGCAGTGAATATTGGGGCAGAGAAGAGACCCAGTACTTC